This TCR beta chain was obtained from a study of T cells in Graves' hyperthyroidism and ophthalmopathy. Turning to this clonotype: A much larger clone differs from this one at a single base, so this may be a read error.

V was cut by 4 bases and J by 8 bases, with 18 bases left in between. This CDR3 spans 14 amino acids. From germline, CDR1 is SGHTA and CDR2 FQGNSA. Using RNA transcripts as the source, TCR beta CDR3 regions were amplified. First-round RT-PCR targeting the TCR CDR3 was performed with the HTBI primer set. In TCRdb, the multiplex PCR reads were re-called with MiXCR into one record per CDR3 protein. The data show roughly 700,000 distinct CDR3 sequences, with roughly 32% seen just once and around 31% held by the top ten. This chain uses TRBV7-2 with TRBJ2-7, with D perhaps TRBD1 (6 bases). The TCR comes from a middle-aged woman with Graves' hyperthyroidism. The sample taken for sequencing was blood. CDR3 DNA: TGTGCCAGCAGCTCGGACAGTCCTCGGTACAAGCAGTACTTC. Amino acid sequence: CASSSDSPRYKQYF.